This T cell receptor beta chain was sequenced in a study of T cell clonotyping in hematopoietic cell transplantation. A note on this clone: The antigen remains undetermined.

Time point denoted: recipient sample about 28 days before transplant, after cytoreduction. Recipient blood drawn about 28 days pretransplant and days 30, 100, 180 after. Broader study findings: At the given depth, recipient repertoires were over 95% de novo clonotypes. Pathologically expanded recipient clonotypes increased progressively from day 30 to day 180 as diversity fell. CD4 and CD8 repertoire contributions could not be separated without sorting.

The data were produced by immunoSEQ multiplex PCR, yet TCRdb's version contains in-frame clones alone and is incomplete. Of 13,000 or so clones listed, approximately 88% were seen once; the top ten hold about 15%. V was cut by 4 bases and J by 1 base, with 7 bases left in between. The CDR3 has 13 residues. From germline, CDR1 is SGHDN and CDR2 FVKESK. The TCR originated in a man aged 55 to 70 with acute myeloid leukemia. Some clones in this sample may be carry-over from other donors' samples. Sequenced material: peripheral blood mononuclear cells, taken before stem cell transplant. The J gene is TRBJ1-1, the V gene TRBV14; no definite D call. The CDR3, as DNA: TGTGCCAGCAGCCGCGACACGAACACTGAAGCTTTCTTT. This gives the protein CASSRDTNTEAFF. The full variable domain, rest sourced from reference TRBV14 and TRBJ1-1, is EAGVTQFPSHSVIEKGQTVTLRCDPISGHDNLYWYRRVMGKEIKFLLHFVKESKQDESGMPNNRFLAERTGGTYSTLKVQPAELEDSGVYFCASSRDTNTEAFFGQGTRLTVV.